This T cell receptor beta chain was documented in a study of T cell repertoires in cytomegalovirus infection. Study summary: Both a matching HLA type and CMV infection were indicated by public TCR beta signatures. Study-wide results and caveats: The study found HLA-C-restricted CMV-specific TCR beta clonotypes dominating the ex vivo response.

TCRdb reanalysed the reads using MiXCR and keeps one entry per CDR3 protein. The data hold 200,000 to 250,000 distinct CDR3 sequences, with roughly 20% observed a single time. Details on this clonotype: As yet, its antigen is unknown. Germline is not matched at one junction end, which may reflect a read error.

The TCR comes from a human donor in good health (CMV status not recorded). Some clones in this sample may be carry-over from other donors' samples. Sequencing was carried out using CD8+ T cells from PBMCs.

The chain's CDR3 is CANSYGTGGNTEAFF. CDR3 DNA: TGTGCCAACAGTTACGGGACAGGGGGGAACACTGAAGCTTTCTTT. The V call is TRBV27, the J call TRBJ1-1, with 11 bases aligning to TRBD1. Looked up from germline, CDR1 is MNHEY and CDR2 is SMNVEV (reference sequence). This CDR3 is built from 15 residues.